The rows below give T cell receptor beta chains drawn from one sample of a study of beta chain features in type 1 diabetes. The table came from immunoSEQ multiplex PCR; TCRdb's copy has only in-frame clones and leaves some out. The data show under 950,000 clones, 15% to 20% seen once. Input material: naive CD4+ T cells from blood. Receptors originate from a woman aged 18-35 years in good health. Both conserved end residues are part of each CDR3. D genes are given only for firm matches. Not all rows give a size; the values are once, few, many and, for expanded clones, a class.

D: -; V: TRBV7-2; size: few; J: TRBJ2-6; DNA: TGTGCCAGCAGCTTAGCAAGCTCTGGGGCCAACGTCCTGACTTTC; CDR3: CASSLASSGANVLTF
D: -; V: TRBV6-5; size: few; J: TRBJ2-5; DNA: TGTGCCAGCAGTTACGGATCCAGTCCGAAGACCCAGTACTTC; CDR3: CASSYGSSPKTQYF
D: -; V: TRBV6-6; size: few; J: TRBJ2-7; DNA: TGTGCCAGCAGCCAAGCGCAGGCGCAGTCCTACGAGCAGTACTTC; CDR3: CASSQAQAQSYEQYF
D: -; V: TRBV7-9; size: -; J: TRBJ2-6; DNA: TGTGCCAGCAGCTTAGGGGCCTCTGGGGCCAACGTCCTGACTTTC; CDR3: CASSLGASGANVLTF
D: -; V: TRBV14; size: once; J: TRBJ1-5; DNA: TGTGCCAGCAGCCAAGCGCAGGGTCAGCCCCAGCATTTT; CDR3: CASSQAQGQPQHF
D: TRBD2; V: TRBV18; size: -; J: TRBJ2-2; DNA: TGTGCCAGCTCACGAGAACTAGCGGGAGCGAACACCGGGGAGCTGTTTTTT; CDR3: CASSRELAGANTGELFF
D: TRBD1; V: TRBV29-1; size: few; J: TRBJ2-7; DNA: TGCAGCGTTGGGCCCAGACAGGGCTCCTACGAGCAGTACTTC; CDR3: CSVGPRQGSYEQYF
D: TRBD1; V: TRBV5-1; size: -; J: TRBJ2-1; DNA: TGCGCCAGCAGCTTCGGGACAGGGATCAACTCCTACAATGAGCAGTTCTTC; CDR3: CASSFGTGINSYNEQFF
D: TRBD1; V: TRBV6-1; size: few; J: TRBJ2-4; DNA: TGTGCCAGCAGTGCCCCCGGGACAGACGATAGAAACATTCAGTACTTC; CDR3: CASSAPGTDDRNIQYF
D: TRBD1; V: TRBV6-5; size: -; J: TRBJ2-5; DNA: TGTGCCAGCAGTTACAACGGACAGGGGTGGGAGACCCAGTACTTC; CDR3: CASSYNGQGWETQYF
D: -; V: TRBV4-1; size: few; J: TRBJ1-2; DNA: TGCGCCAGCAGCCAGGGCCAGTATGGCTACACCTTC; CDR3: CASSQGQYGYTF
D: -; V: TRBV19; size: once; J: TRBJ1-1; DNA: TGTGCCAGTAGCCCCCATGGAGGGACCGTCTTGGTGAACACTGAAGCTTTCTTT; CDR3: CASSPHGGTVLVNTEAFF
D: -; V: TRBV7-9; size: -; J: TRBJ2-4; DNA: TGTGCCAGCAGCTTAGGTGGTGGTCACATAGCCAAAAACATTCAGTACTTC; CDR3: CASSLGGGHIAKNIQYF
D: -; V: TRBV29-1; size: few; J: TRBJ2-4; DNA: TGCAGCGTTCGCGGCACACTAGCCAAAAACATTCAGTACTTC; CDR3: CSVRGTLAKNIQYF
D: -; V: TRBV4-2; size: few; J: TRBJ2-5; DNA: TGTGCCAGCAGCCAGAAAAGACTAGGCGCGGAGACCCAGTACTTC; CDR3: CASSQKRLGAETQYF
D: -; V: TRBV7-2; size: -; J: TRBJ2-1; DNA: TGTGCCAGCAGCTTAGATGTGGGAGACGAGCAGTTCTTC; CDR3: CASSLDVGDEQFF
D: -; V: TRBV2; size: few; J: TRBJ2-4; DNA: TGTGCCACCCGTGACACGGGGTATGCCAAAAACATTCAGTACTTC; CDR3: CATRDTGYAKNIQYF
D: -; V: TRBV6-4; size: -; J: TRBJ1-1; DNA: TGTGCCAGCCGAAAAACAGGGACCGAAGGGACTGAAGCTTTCTTT; CDR3: CASRKTGTEGTEAFF
D: TRBD1; V: TRBV5-1; size: few; J: TRBJ2-1; DNA: TGCGCCAGCAGGTTGACAGGGAGCTCCTACAATGAGCAGTTCTTC; CDR3: CASRLTGSSYNEQFF
D: TRBD2; V: TRBV7-3; size: few; J: TRBJ2-2; DNA: TGTGCCAGCAGCCCTCTTAGCGGGGTGAACACCGGGGAGCTGTTTTTT; CDR3: CASSPLSGVNTGELFF
D: TRBD1; V: TRBV18; size: few; J: TRBJ2-6; DNA: TGTGCCAGCTCACGGACCGGGACAGGGGGTTCTGGGGCCAACGTCCTGACTTTC; CDR3: CASSRTGTGGSGANVLTF
D: -; V: TRBV19; size: few; J: TRBJ1-5; DNA: TGTGCCAGTAGTGTGGGAGGGGGCAATCAGCCCCAGCATTTT; CDR3: CASSVGGGNQPQHF
D: TRBD2; V: TRBV11-2; size: -; J: TRBJ2-5; DNA: TGTGCCAGCAGCCCAGCGGGAGGCGGAGAGACCCAGTACTTC; CDR3: CASSPAGGGETQYF
D: -; V: TRBV7-8; size: -; J: TRBJ2-7; DNA: TGTGCCAGCAGCTTAGACGGAATTGGGTCCTACGAGCAGTACTTC; CDR3: CASSLDGIGSYEQYF
D: -; V: TRBV6-4; size: -; J: TRBJ2-7; DNA: TGTGCCAGCAGTGACCCTTCACTGCACCGGCCCCACTACGAGCAGTACTTC; CDR3: CASSDPSLHRPHYEQYF
D: TRBD2; V: TRBV4-3; size: -; J: TRBJ2-1; DNA: TGCGCCAGCAGCCAGACTAGCGGGAGTCTTAATGAGCAGTTCTTC; CDR3: CASSQTSGSLNEQFF
D: -; V: TRBV27; size: -; J: TRBJ1-5; DNA: TGTGCCAGCAGGCGGCTCGACCTGGTGGATCAGCCCCAGCATTTT; CDR3: CASRRLDLVDQPQHF
D: -; V: TRBV7-3; size: -; J: TRBJ2-3; DNA: TGTGCCAGCAGCCTAAGCCGTAACACAGATACGCAGTATTTT; CDR3: CASSLSRNTDTQYF
D: TRBD2; V: TRBV5-4; size: -; J: TRBJ2-3; DNA: TGTGCCAGCAGCCCAACTAGCGGGACGCAGTATTTT; CDR3: CASSPTSGTQYF
D: TRBD2; V: TRBV4-3; size: many; J: TRBJ2-1; DNA: TGCGCCAGCAGCCAAGATCGCCGGACTAGAGTACAGTTCTTC; CDR3: CASSQDRRTRVQFF
D: -; V: TRBV7-2; size: few; J: TRBJ1-5; DNA: TGTGCCAGCAGCTTATGGGGTCCAGGGACTGGCAATCAGCCCCAGCATTTT; CDR3: CASSLWGPGTGNQPQHF
D: TRBD1; V: TRBV4-3; size: -; J: TRBJ2-2; DNA: TGCGCCAGCAGCCACGACCCCGGGACAGAGAACACCGGGGAGCTGTTTTTT; CDR3: CASSHDPGTENTGELFF
D: -; V: TRBV4-2; size: few; J: TRBJ2-7; DNA: TGTGCCAGCAGCCAAGGGGCCTACGAGCAGTACTTC; CDR3: CASSQGAYEQYF
D: TRBD2; V: TRBV7-9; size: -; J: TRBJ2-7; DNA: TGTGCCAGCAGCTTTCTGCGGCCTAGCGGGAGGCCGGGGGAGCAGTACTTC; CDR3: CASSFLRPSGRPGEQYF
D: -; V: TRBV29-1; size: -; J: TRBJ2-1; DNA: TGCAGCGTTGAAAGGTCTTCCTTCAGTGAGCAGTTCTTC; CDR3: CSVERSSFSEQFF
D: -; V: TRBV5-1; size: -; J: TRBJ2-7; DNA: TGCGCCAGCAGCTTGGCTTCGGTATCGGTCTCCTACGAGCAGTACTTC; CDR3: CASSLASVSVSYEQYF
D: -; V: TRBV7-2; size: -; J: TRBJ1-1; DNA: TGTGCCAGCAGCGCCTCCTTGGCGGGGGCAGCTTTCTTT; CDR3: CASSASLAGAAFF
D: -; V: TRBV7-9; size: few; J: TRBJ2-1; DNA: TGTGCCAGCAGCTTAGACTTCTACAATGAGCAGTTCTTC; CDR3: CASSLDFYNEQFF
D: -; V: TRBV5-1; size: -; J: TRBJ2-2; DNA: TGCGCCAGCAGCTTGACCAATGCCAGGGAGCTGTTTTTT; CDR3: CASSLTNARELFF
D: -; V: TRBV29-1; size: -; J: TRBJ2-7; DNA: TGCAGCGGTGGGGTAGGGAGGCCGTTAAGCGAGCAGTACTTC; CDR3: CSGGVGRPLSEQYF
D: -; V: TRBV9; size: few; J: TRBJ2-1; DNA: TGTGCCAGCAGCGCACGACAGCTCGGTGAGCAGTTCTTC; CDR3: CASSARQLGEQFF
D: -; V: TRBV29-1; size: few; J: TRBJ2-2; DNA: TGCAGCGTTTGGACTCCCGCGAACACCGGGGAGCTGTTTTTT; CDR3: CSVWTPANTGELFF
D: -; V: TRBV5-1; size: few; J: TRBJ2-3; DNA: TGCGCCAGCAGCTTCGGGACTCTGCGCACAGATACGCAGTATTTT; CDR3: CASSFGTLRTDTQYF
D: TRBD2; V: TRBV7-3; size: -; J: TRBJ2-1; DNA: TGTGCCAGCAGCCAGGGACTAGTGTTGCAGGCTGAGCAGTTCTTC; CDR3: CASSQGLVLQAEQFF
D: -; V: TRBV9; size: few; J: TRBJ2-3; DNA: TGTGCCAGCAGCGTAGTGGGCAACACAGATACGCAGTATTTT; CDR3: CASSVVGNTDTQYF
D: -; V: TRBV7-9; size: few; J: TRBJ1-2; DNA: TGTGCCAGCAGCCACCGGAAGGGGCTCTTTAACTATGGCTACACCTTC; CDR3: CASSHRKGLFNYGYTF
D: -; V: TRBV14; size: few; J: TRBJ2-3; DNA: TGTGCCAGCAGCCAAGTAGGTGGTTGGGATACGCAGTATTTT; CDR3: CASSQVGGWDTQYF
D: -; V: TRBV11-2; size: few; J: TRBJ2-1; DNA: TGTGCCAGCAGCTCCGAGAGATTTCTCTCCTACAATGAGCAGTTCTTC; CDR3: CASSSERFLSYNEQFF
D: -; V: TRBV7-2; size: -; J: TRBJ1-1; DNA: TGTGCCAGCAGCTTTCTCGGAGCCCCGAACACTGAAGCTTTCTTT; CDR3: CASSFLGAPNTEAFF
D: TRBD2; V: TRBV6-6; size: -; J: TRBJ2-7; DNA: TGTGCCAGCAGTTACGGACTAGCCGTTGTCGAGCAGTACTTC; CDR3: CASSYGLAVVEQYF
D: TRBD2; V: TRBV7-8; size: -; J: TRBJ2-3; DNA: TGTGCCAGCAGGAAAGCGGGAGGATACACAGATACGCAGTATTTT; CDR3: CASRKAGGYTDTQYF